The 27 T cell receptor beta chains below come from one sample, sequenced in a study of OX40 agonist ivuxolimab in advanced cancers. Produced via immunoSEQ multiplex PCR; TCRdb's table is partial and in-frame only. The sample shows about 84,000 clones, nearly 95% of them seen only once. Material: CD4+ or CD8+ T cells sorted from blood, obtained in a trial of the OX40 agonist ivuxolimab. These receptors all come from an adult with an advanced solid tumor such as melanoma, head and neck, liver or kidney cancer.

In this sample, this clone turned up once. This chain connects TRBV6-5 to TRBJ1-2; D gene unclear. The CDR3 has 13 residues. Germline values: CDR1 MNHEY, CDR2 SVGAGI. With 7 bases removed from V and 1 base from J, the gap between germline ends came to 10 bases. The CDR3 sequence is CASTPAINYGYTF. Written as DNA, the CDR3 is TGTGCCAGCACCCCAGCGATTAACTATGGCTACACCTTC.

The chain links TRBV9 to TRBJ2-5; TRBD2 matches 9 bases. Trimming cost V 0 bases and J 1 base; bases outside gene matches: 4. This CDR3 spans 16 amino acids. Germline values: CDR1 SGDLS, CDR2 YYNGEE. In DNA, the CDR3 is TGTGCCAGCAGCGTAGGGGCTAGCGGGGTCCAAGAGACCCAGTACTTC. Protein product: CASSVGASGVQETQYF. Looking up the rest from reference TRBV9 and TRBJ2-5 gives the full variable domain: DSGVTQTPKHLITATGQRVTLRCSPRSGDLSVYWYQQSLDQGLQFLIQYYNGEERAKGNILERFSAQQFPDLHSELNLSSLELGDSALYFCASSVGASGVQETQYFGPGTRLLVL.

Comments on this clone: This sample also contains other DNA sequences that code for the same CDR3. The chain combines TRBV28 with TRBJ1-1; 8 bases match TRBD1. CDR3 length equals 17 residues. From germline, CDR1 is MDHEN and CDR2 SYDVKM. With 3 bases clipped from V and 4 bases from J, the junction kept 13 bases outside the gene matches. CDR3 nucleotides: TGTGCCAGCAGTTTGATTCGAGCAGGGGGCGCAAGCACTGAAGCTTTCTTT. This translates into CASSLIRAGGASTEAFF.

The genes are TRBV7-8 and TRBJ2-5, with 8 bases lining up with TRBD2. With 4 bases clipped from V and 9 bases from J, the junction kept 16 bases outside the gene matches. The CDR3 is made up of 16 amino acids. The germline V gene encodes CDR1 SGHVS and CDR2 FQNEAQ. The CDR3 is CASSSHRVAGMGAQYF. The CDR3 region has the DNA TGTGCCAGCAGCTCCCACCGGGTAGCGGGGATGGGGGCCCAGTACTTC.

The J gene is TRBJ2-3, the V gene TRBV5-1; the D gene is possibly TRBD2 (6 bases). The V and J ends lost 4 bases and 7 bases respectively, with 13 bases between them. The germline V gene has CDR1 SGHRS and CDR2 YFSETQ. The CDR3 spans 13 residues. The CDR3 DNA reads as TGCGCCAGCAGCCCGGAGGGTCCCAATACGCAGTATTTT. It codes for CASSPEGPNTQYF.

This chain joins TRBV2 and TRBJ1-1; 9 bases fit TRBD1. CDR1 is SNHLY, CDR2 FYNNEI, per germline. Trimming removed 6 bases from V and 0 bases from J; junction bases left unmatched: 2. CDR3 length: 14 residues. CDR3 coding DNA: TGTGCCAGCAGGGACAGGGGCTTGAACACTGAAGCTTTCTTT. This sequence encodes CASRDRGLNTEAFF.

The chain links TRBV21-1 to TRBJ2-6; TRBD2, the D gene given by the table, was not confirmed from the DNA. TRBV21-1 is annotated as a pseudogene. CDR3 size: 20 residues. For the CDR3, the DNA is TGTGCCAGCAGCAAAGGGAGGGGACTAGCGGGAGGCTCTGGGGCCAACGTCCTGACTTTC. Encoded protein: CASSKGRGLAGGSGANVLTF.

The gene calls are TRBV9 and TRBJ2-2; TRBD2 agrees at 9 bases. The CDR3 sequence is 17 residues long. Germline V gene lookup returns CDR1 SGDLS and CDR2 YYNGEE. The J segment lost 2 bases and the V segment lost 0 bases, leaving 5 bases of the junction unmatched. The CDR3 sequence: CASSVVAGVANTGELFF. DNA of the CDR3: TGTGCCAGCAGCGTAGTAGCGGGAGTAGCTAACACCGGGGAGCTGTTTTTT.

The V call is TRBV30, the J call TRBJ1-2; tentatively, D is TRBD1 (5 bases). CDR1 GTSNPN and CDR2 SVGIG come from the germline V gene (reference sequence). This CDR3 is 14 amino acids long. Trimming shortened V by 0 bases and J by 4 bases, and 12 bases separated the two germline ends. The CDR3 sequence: CAWSVTEGSYGYTF. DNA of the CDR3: TGTGCCTGGAGTGTTACAGAGGGGTCCTATGGCTACACCTTC.

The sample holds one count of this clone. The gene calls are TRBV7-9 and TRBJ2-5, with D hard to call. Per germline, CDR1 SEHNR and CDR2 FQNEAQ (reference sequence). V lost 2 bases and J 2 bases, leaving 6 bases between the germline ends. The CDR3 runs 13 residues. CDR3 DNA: TGTGCCAGCAGCTTAAGTGTGCAAGAGACCCAGTACTTC. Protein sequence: CASSLSVQETQYF.

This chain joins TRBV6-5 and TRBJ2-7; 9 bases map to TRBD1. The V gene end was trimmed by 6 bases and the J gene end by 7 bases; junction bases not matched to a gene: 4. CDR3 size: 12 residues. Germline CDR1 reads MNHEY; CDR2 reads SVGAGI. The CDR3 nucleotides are TGTGCCAGCAGCTCCGGGACAGGGGAGCAGTACTTC. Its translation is CASSSGTGEQYF.

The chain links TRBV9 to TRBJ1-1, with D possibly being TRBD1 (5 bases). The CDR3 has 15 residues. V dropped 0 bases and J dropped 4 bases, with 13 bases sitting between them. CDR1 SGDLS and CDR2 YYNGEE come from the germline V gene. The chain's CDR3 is CASSVGGSGSTEAFF. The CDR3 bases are TGTGCCAGCAGCGTAGGGGGGAGTGGAAGCACTGAAGCTTTCTTT.

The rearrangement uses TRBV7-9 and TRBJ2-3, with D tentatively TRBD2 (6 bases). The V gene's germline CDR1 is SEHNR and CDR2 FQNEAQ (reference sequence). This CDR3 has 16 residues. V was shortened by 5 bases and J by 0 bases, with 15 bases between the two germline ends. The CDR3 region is CASSPIGGTSTDTQYF. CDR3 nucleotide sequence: TGTGCCAGCAGCCCCATCGGCGGGACGAGCACAGATACGCAGTATTTT.

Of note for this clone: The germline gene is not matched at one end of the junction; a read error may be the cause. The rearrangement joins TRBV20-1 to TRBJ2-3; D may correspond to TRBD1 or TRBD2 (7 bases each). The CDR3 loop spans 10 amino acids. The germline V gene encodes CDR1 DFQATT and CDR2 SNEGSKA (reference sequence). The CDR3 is CGQGGDTQYF. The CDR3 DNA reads TGTGGTCAGGGGGGGGATACGCAGTATTTT.

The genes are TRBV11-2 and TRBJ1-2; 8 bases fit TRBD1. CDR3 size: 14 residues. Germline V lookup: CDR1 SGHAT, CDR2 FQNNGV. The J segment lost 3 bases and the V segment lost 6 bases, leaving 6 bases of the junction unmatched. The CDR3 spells CASRSGGAYYGYTF. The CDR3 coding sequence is TGTGCCAGCAGGTCAGGGGGCGCGTACTATGGCTACACCTTC.

The CDR3 region is CASSIGHNEAFF. Written as DNA, the CDR3 is TGTGCCAGTAGTATAGGCCACAATGAAGCTTTCTTT. V and J are TRBV19 and TRBJ1-1, with D unclear. The CDR3 runs 12 residues. Trimming left V 1 base short and J 7 bases short, with 7 bases between. Per germline, CDR1 LNHDA and CDR2 SQIVND (reference sequence).

CDR3 in DNA: TGTGCCAGCAGCGCTAGCGGGAGAGGGTCCTACGAGCAGTACTTC. Protein product: CASSASGRGSYEQYF. This rearrangement joins TRBV7-9 to TRBJ2-7; 10 positions agree with TRBD2. The CDR3 is 15 amino acids. Germline loops: CDR1 SEHNR, CDR2 FQNEAQ (reference sequence). V trimming: 5 bases; J trimming: 1 base; junction bases outside the gene matches: 5.

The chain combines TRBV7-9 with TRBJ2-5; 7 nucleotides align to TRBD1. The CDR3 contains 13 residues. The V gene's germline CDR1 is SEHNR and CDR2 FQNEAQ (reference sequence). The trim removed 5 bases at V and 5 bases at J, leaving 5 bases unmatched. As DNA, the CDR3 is TGTGCCAGCAGCAGACAGGGTCGGGAGACCCAGTACTTC. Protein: CASSRQGRETQYF.

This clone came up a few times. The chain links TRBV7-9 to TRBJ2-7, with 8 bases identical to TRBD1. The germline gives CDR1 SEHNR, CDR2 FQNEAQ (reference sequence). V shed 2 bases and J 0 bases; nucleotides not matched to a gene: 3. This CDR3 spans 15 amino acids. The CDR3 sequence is CASSLRDRPSYEQYF. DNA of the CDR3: TGTGCCAGCAGCTTAAGGGACAGGCCCTCCTACGAGCAGTACTTC.

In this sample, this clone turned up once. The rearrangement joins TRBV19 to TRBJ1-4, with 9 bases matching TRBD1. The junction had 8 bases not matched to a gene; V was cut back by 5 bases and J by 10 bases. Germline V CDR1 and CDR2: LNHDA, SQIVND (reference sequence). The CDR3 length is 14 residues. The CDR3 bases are TGTGCCAGTAGTTCGACCGGGACAGGGTCAAAACTGTTTTTT. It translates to CASSSTGTGSKLFF.

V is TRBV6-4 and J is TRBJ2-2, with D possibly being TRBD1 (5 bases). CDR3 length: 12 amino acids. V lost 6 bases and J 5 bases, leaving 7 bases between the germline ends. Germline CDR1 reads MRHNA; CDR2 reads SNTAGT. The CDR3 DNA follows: TGTGCCAGCAGGCAGGGTACCGGGGAGCTGTTTTTT. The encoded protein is CASRQGTGELFF.

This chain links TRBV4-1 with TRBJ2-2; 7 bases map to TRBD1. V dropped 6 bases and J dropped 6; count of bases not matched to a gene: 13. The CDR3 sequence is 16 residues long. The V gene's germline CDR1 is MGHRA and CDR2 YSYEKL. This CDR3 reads CASRTGIFSAAGELFF. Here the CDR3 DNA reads TGCGCCAGCAGGACAGGGATCTTTTCAGCTGCCGGGGAGCTGTTTTTT.

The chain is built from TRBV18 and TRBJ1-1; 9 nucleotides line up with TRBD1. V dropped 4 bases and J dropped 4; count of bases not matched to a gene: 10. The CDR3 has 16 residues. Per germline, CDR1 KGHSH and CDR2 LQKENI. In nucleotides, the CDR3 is TGTGCCAGCTCACGATCTGGACAGGGGTCGGGCACTGAAGCTTTCTTT. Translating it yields CASSRSGQGSGTEAFF.

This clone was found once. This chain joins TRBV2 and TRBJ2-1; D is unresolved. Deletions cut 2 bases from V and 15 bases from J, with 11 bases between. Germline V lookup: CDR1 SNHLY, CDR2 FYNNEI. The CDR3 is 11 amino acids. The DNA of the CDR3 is TGTGCCAGCAGTGAACGGCCAAATGGGTTCTTC. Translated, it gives CASSERPNGFF.

In DNA, the CDR3 is TGTGCCAGCAGCGTAAAACTAGCGGTATACAATGAGCAGTTCTTC. It yields the protein CASSVKLAVYNEQFF. J is TRBJ2-1 and V is TRBV9, with TRBD2 identical over 8 bases. This CDR3 contains 15 residues. The germline CDR1 and CDR2 sequences are SGDLS and YYNGEE. J lost 4 bases, V lost 1 base, and 4 bases had no gene match.

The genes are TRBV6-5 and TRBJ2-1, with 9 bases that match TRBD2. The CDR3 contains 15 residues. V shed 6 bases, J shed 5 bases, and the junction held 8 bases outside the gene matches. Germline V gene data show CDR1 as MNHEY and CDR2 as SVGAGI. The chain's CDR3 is CASRSSGEMNNEQFF. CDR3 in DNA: TGTGCCAGCAGGTCTAGCGGGGAAATGAACAATGAGCAGTTCTTC.

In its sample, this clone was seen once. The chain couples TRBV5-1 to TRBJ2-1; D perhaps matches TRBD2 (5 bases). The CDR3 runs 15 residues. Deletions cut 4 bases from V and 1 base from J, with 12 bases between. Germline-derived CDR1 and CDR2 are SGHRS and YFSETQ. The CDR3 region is CASSLHLASYNEQFF. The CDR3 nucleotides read TGCGCCAGCAGCCTCCATCTAGCTTCCTACAATGAGCAGTTCTTC.